The rows below give T cell receptor beta chains drawn from one sample of a study of vaccination and CD4 T cells after COVID-19. TCRdb re-derived calls from the PCR reads in MiXCR, one entry per CDR3 protein. This sample yields 15,000 to 20,000 distinct CDR3 sequences, of which roughly 50% are seen a single time; roughly 6.2% belongs to the top ten. These TCRs' antigens remain unknown. Sequenced sample: CD4+ T cells from blood, cultured in vitro. The receptors originated from a human donor who had recovered from COVID-19. CDR3s include the opening cysteine and the closing phenylalanine or tryptophan. D genes are given only for firm matches. Size is stated for part of the rows, as once, few or many counts, or as a class when the clone is expanded.

size,J,V,D,CDR3,DNA
NA,TRBJ1-2,TRBV5-5,TRBD1,CASSLEGQGTGHTF,TGTGCCAGCAGCTTGGAAGGACAGGGAACCGGTCACACCTTC
NA,TRBJ2-7,TRBV14,NA,CASSTSSTKQYF,TGTGCCAGCAGCACCTCATCCACTAAGCAGTACTTC
NA,TRBJ1-5,TRBV19,TRBD1,CASSMTGGNQPQHF,TGTGCCAGTAGTATGACAGGGGGCAATCAGCCCCAGCATTTT
NA,TRBJ1-6,TRBV10-3,NA,CAIGQGPDSPLHF,TGTGCCATCGGGCAGGGGCCGGATTCACCCCTCCACTTT
NA,TRBJ1-1,TRBV15,TRBD1,CATSPRQGEITEAFF,TGTGCCACCAGCCCTCGACAGGGAGAAATCACTGAAGCTTTCTTT
NA,TRBJ2-7,TRBV11-2,NA,CASSSLNPYEQYF,TGTGCCAGCAGCTCACTTAACCCATACGAGCAGTACTTC
few,TRBJ1-2,TRBV7-2,TRBD1,CASSLARQGYGYTF,TGTGCCAGCAGCTTAGCGCGACAGGGCTATGGCTACACCTTC
NA,TRBJ1-2,TRBV24-1,TRBD1,CATSDQGAGPDGYTF,TGTGCCACCAGTGATCAGGGGGCAGGTCCAGATGGCTACACCTTC
NA,TRBJ2-7,TRBV15,TRBD2,CATSNGLAAEQYF,TGTGCCACCAGCAACGGACTAGCGGCCGAGCAGTACTTC
few,TRBJ1-2,TRBV7-2,NA,CASSLSGKGYGYTF,TGTGCCAGCAGCTTAAGCGGGAAAGGGTATGGCTACACCTTC
few,TRBJ1-5,TRBV20-1,NA,CSARDRLNQPQHF,TGCAGTGCTAGAGATCGTTTAAATCAGCCCCAGCATTTT
once,TRBJ2-3,TRBV20-1,NA,CSAGRRDMADTQYF,TGCAGTGCGGGCCGCCGGGATATGGCAGATACGCAGTATTTT
few,TRBJ2-4,TRBV11-2,NA,CASSSSPGENIQYF,TGTGCCAGCAGCTCCTCTCCGGGGGAAAACATTCAGTACTTC
NA,TRBJ2-2,TRBV19,TRBD2,CASTHLGSGRDTGELFF,TGTGCCAGTACCCACCTGGGGAGCGGGAGGGATACCGGGGAGCTGTTTTTT
NA,TRBJ2-7,TRBV11-2,TRBD2,CASSLKWEGHEQYF,TGTGCCAGCAGCTTAAAGTGGGAGGGCCACGAGCAGTACTTC
NA,TRBJ1-6,TRBV12-5,TRBD1,CASGLGGGQGYNSPLHF,TGTGCTAGTGGTTTAGGAGGAGGACAGGGCTATAATTCACCCCTCCACTTT
medium-sized,TRBJ2-5,TRBV24-1,NA,CATSDPHRTYEETQYF,TGTGCCACCAGTGACCCCCACCGGACGTATGAAGAGACCCAGTACTTC
NA,TRBJ2-5,TRBV3-1,TRBD2,CASSQAAAGLQETQYF,TGTGCCAGCAGCCAAGCGGCAGCGGGACTCCAAGAGACCCAGTACTTC
NA,TRBJ2-1,TRBV12-3/TRBV12-4,NA,CASSLGGTYNEQFF,TGTGCCAGCAGTTTAGGAGGAACCTACAATGAGCAGTTCTTC
NA,TRBJ1-3,TRBV6-1,NA,CASHTGSNTIYF,TGTGCCAGCCACACAGGCAGTAACACCATATATTTT
once,TRBJ1-5,TRBV12-3/TRBV12-4,TRBD1,CASSSLTGGGNQPQHF,TGTGCCAGCAGTTCCCTCACAGGGGGAGGCAATCAGCCCCAGCATTTT
NA,TRBJ2-3,TRBV20-1,NA,CSAPHSLRTDTQYF,TGCAGTGCCCCACATTCCCTCCGCACAGATACGCAGTATTTT
once,TRBJ1-1,TRBV19,NA,CASSQGPGAEAFF,TGTGCCAGTAGTCAGGGTCCTGGGGCTGAAGCTTTCTTT
few,TRBJ2-7,TRBV27,NA,CASSFVRRASYEQYF,TGTGCCAGCAGTTTTGTTCGTAGGGCCTCCTACGAGCAGTACTTC
NA,TRBJ2-2,TRBV7-7,NA,CASSQENTGELFF,TGTGCCAGCAGCCAGGAGAACACCGGGGAGCTGTTTTTT
NA,TRBJ1-2,TRBV6-1,NA,CASSEATGDSYGYTF,TGTGCCAGCAGTGAAGCGACAGGAGACTCCTATGGCTACACCTTC